The clone carrying this T cell receptor beta chain has just a few counts. As yet, its antigen is unknown. The source of the sample is a study of beta chain features in type 1 diabetes. General study results and limits: The cDNA sequencing approach could over-represent high-TCR-expressing cells.

Sorting that relied on CD45RO/CCR7/CD25/CD127/CD95/CD27 yielded CD4+ naive, central memory, regulatory and stem cell-like memory cells. Purities over 98% were achieved in all sorted populations. Isolated RNA was reverse transcribed in full, so expressed TCRB transcripts were sequenced. Clones were sequenced by immunoSEQ multiplex PCR, and TCRdb holds only the in-frame ones, with some missing. The sample holds about 350,000 clones, about 20% seen once. The CDR3 runs 15 residues. J lost 8 bases, V lost 4 bases, and 6 bases had no gene match. The V gene's germline CDR1 is SGHNT and CDR2 YYREEE (reference sequence).

The receptor's source is a woman between 18 and 29 years old in good health. The J gene is TRBJ2-1, the V gene TRBV5-4, with 13 bases that match TRBD2. Sample: naive CD4+ T cells from blood. The CDR3 loop is CASSATSGGYYEQFF. The CDR3 coding sequence is TGTGCCAGCAGCGCGACTAGCGGGGGGTATTATGAGCAGTTCTTC.